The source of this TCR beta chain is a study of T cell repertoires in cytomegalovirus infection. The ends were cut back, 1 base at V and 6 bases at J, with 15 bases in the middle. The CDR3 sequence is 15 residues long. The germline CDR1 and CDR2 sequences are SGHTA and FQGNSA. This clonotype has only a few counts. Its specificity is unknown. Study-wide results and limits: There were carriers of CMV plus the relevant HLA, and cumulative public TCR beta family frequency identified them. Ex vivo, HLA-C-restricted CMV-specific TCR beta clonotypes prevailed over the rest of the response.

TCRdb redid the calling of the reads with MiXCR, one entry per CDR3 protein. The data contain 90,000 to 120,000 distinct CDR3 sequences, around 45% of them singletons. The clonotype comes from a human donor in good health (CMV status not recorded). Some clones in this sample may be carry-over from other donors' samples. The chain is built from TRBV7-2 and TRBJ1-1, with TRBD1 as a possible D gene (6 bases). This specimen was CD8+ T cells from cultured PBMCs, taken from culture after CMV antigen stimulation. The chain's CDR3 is CASSLVPGEVAEAFF. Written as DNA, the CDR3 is TGTGCCAGCAGCTTAGTGCCAGGGGAAGTCGCTGAAGCTTTCTTT.